This T cell receptor beta chain comes out of a study of blood T cell repertoires in COVID-19. Study in general: There were acute and convalescent COVID-19 samples, and they came from the United States, Italy and Spain.

CDR1 and CDR2 (germline): MNHEY, SVGEGT. The CDR3 spans 13 residues. The V and J ends lost 5 bases and 7 bases, in that order; junction bases with no gene match: 4. Sequencing was performed with immunoSEQ multiplex PCR; in TCRdb, only in-frame clones are kept and a portion is missing. The table has under 200,000 clones, 70% to 90% seen once. The sequencing input was peripheral blood. The source of this sequence is a man aged 50-59 years with active or convalescent COVID-19. V and J are TRBV6-2 or TRBV6-3 and TRBJ2-1, with 8 bases identical to TRBD2. In DNA form, the CDR3 reads TGTGCCAGCAGTAGAGCGGGAGAAAATGAGCAGTTCTTC. This codes for CASSRAGENEQFF.